Below, 14 T cell receptor beta chains from the same sample are listed, as sequenced in a study of beta chain features in type 1 diabetes. Expressed TCRB transcripts were sequenced because the isolated RNA had all been reverse transcribed beforehand. Sequenced by immunoSEQ multiplex PCR; TCRdb stores in-frame clones only, minus some. The sample lists 400,000 to 600,000 clones, roughly 31% occurring once. The sequencing input was naive CD4+ T cells from blood. Source of these receptors: a man aged 18 to 29 in good health.

This clone was observed a handful of times. One end of the junction is discordant with germline, which a read error may explain. V gene TRBV30 combines with J gene TRBJ2-7; D might be TRBD1 (6 bases). Germline loops: CDR1 GTSNPN, CDR2 SVGIG (reference sequence). The CDR3 is 13 residues long. For the CDR3, the DNA is TGTGCCTGGAGTGTAGGACAGTTCTACGGGCAGTACTTC. Protein sequence: CAWSVGQFYGQYF. Supplemented by reference TRBV30 and TRBJ2-7, the full variable domain reads SQTIHQWPATLVQPVGSPLSLECTVEGTSNPNLYWYRQAAGRGLQLLFYSVGIGQISSEVPQNLSASRPQDRQFILSSKKLLLSDSGFYLCAWSVGQFYGQYFGPGTRLTVT.

This clone occurred a few times. V gene TRBV18 combines with J gene TRBJ2-7, with 14 bases lining up with TRBD2. CDR3 length equals 18 residues. Germline V gene data show CDR1 as KGHSH and CDR2 as LQKENI. V gave up 3 bases and J gave up 2 bases; unmatched junction bases: 9. CDR3 DNA: TGTGCCAGCTCACCGATAGGGACTAGCGGGAGTATCGCCTACGAGCAGTACTTC. It is translated as CASSPIGTSGSIAYEQYF.

This chain joins TRBV15 and TRBJ2-1; 13 bases line up with TRBD2. Germline V CDR1 and CDR2: LNHNV, YYDKDF (reference sequence). V was clipped by 0 bases and J by 4 bases; unmatched bases: 6. CDR3 size: 18 residues. The CDR3 DNA follows: TGTGCCACCAGCAGAGATTCCGGGACTAGCGGGAAGTACAATGAGCAGTTCTTC. Its translation: CATSRDSGTSGKYNEQFF. The variable domain in full, completed from reference TRBV15 and TRBJ2-1, reads DAMVIQNPRYQVTQFGKPVTLSCSQTLNHNVMYWYQQKSSQAPKLLFHYYDKDFNNEADTPDNFQSRRPNTSFCFLDIRSPGLGDTAMYLCATSRDSGTSGKYNEQFFGPGTRLTVL.

This clone showed up just a few times. Other DNA sequences in the sample encode the same CDR3. The chain couples TRBV25-1 to TRBJ2-5; D is unresolved. Trimming cost V 1 base and J 3 bases, with 9 bases left between them. The CDR3 spans 14 residues. The germline CDR1 and CDR2 sequences are MGHDK and SYGVNS. The CDR3 nucleotides are TGTGCCAGCAGTGAATTTGGAACGGAAGAGACCCAGTACTTC. As protein: CASSEFGTEETQYF.

This sequence joins TRBV4-2 and TRBJ2-1; 8 nucleotides match TRBD1. V lost 0 bases and J lost 9; bases outside the gene matches: 7. This CDR3 region has 15 residues. Per germline, CDR1 LGHNA and CDR2 YNFKEQ. The chain's CDR3 is CASSQDGTGGIEQFF. CDR3 DNA sequence: TGTGCCAGCAGCCAAGACGGGACAGGCGGAATTGAGCAGTTCTTC.

This sequence joins TRBV5-6 and TRBJ2-5; D may be TRBD2 (5 bases). Germline CDR1 and CDR2: SGHDT and YYEEEE. V was trimmed by 4 bases and J by 4 bases, leaving 17 bases between them. The CDR3 has 15 amino acids. The CDR3 nucleotides are TGTGCCAGCAGCGCCGGATCGGCGAGGGTAGAGACCCAGTACTTC. It encodes CASSAGSARVETQYF.

This clone appeared a few times. The V and J genes are TRBV30 and TRBJ2-2; 10 nucleotides line up with TRBD2. The germline gives CDR1 GTSNPN, CDR2 SVGIG (reference sequence). V shed 5 bases, J shed 4 bases, and the junction held 7 bases outside the gene matches. There are 15 residues in the CDR3. The CDR3 here is CAWFKRLAGTGELFF. The DNA of the CDR3 is TGTGCCTGGTTTAAGAGACTAGCGGGCACCGGGGAGCTGTTTTTT. Using reference TRBV30 and TRBJ2-2 for the parts outside the CDR3, the full variable domain is SQTIHQWPATLVQPVGSPLSLECTVEGTSNPNLYWYRQAAGRGLQLLFYSVGIGQISSEVPQNLSASRPQDRQFILSSKKLLLSDSGFYLCAWFKRLAGTGELFFGEGSRLTVL.

The DNA for the CDR3 is TGTGCCAGCAGCTTTCGGGACAGGGCCTACAATGAGCAGTTCTTC. This codes for CASSFRDRAYNEQFF. The V gene is TRBV5-4, the J gene TRBJ2-1, with TRBD1 matching 9 bases. This CDR3 comprises 15 residues. CDR1 is SGHNT and CDR2 is YYREEE in the germline V gene (reference sequence). V dropped 2 bases and J dropped 2; count of bases not matched to a gene: 2.

The chain has TRBV28 and TRBJ2-5; 8 bases agree with TRBD2. The V and J ends lost 11 bases and 5 bases, in that order; junction bases with no gene match: 10. The CDR3 covers 13 residues. Germline V CDR1 and CDR2: MDHEN, SYDVKM. The CDR3 reads CAGRGGAHETQYF. In DNA form, the CDR3 reads TGTGCCGGCCGGGGGGGAGCCCACGAGACCCAGTACTTC.

This chain connects TRBV7-7 to TRBJ2-7; TRBD1 matches 7 bases. V gave up 5 bases and J gave up 9 bases; unmatched junction bases: 4. Germline CDR1 and CDR2: SSHAT and FNYEAQ (reference sequence). The length of the CDR3 is 11 residues. In DNA form, the CDR3 reads TGTGCCAGCAGCGACCGGACAGGGCAGTACTTC. Translation gives CASSDRTGQYF.

V usage is TRBV6-6 and J usage is TRBJ2-7; 8 bases match TRBD1. V lost 0 bases to trimming and J lost 4 bases; unmatched junction nucleotides: 5. CDR1 and CDR2 (germline): MNHNY, SVGAGI (reference sequence). The CDR3 extends over 15 amino acids. The CDR3 protein is CASSYSTGVRYEQYF. The DNA of the CDR3 is TGTGCCAGCAGTTACTCGACAGGGGTCCGGTACGAGCAGTACTTC.

This clone has more than one count but fewer than ten. The chain's CDR3 is CASSRLAGEGEQFF. The CDR3 DNA is TGTGCCAGCAGCCGACTAGCGGGAGAAGGAGAGCAGTTCTTC. The rearrangement uses TRBV7-2 and TRBJ2-1; 12 nucleotides agree with TRBD2. This CDR3 has 14 residues. The germline V gene encodes CDR1 SGHTA and CDR2 FQGNSA. V shed 5 bases, J shed 10 bases, and the junction held 6 bases outside the gene matches.

CDR3 DNA: TGCGCCAGCAGCTCGATTGCGGGAGGAGGCACCTACGAGCAGTACTTC. Translation: CASSSIAGGGTYEQYF. This sequence joins TRBV5-1 and TRBJ2-7; 8 bases map to TRBD2. V dropped 3 bases and J dropped 2; count of bases not matched to a gene: 10. Germline CDR1 reads SGHRS; CDR2 reads YFSETQ. The CDR3 consists of 16 residues.

The chain is built from TRBV10-3 and TRBJ2-1; D remains ambiguous. CDR1 and CDR2 from the germline V gene are ENHRY and SYGVKD. V lost 4 bases and J lost 0, with 7 bases in between. The CDR3 has 14 residues. Written as DNA, the CDR3 is TGTGCCATCAGTGGCAGGAGCTCCTACAATGAGCAGTTCTTC. It encodes CAISGRSSYNEQFF.